These 13 T cell receptor beta chains came from one sample sequenced in a study of T cell repertoires in cytomegalovirus infection. No antigen is known for these receptors. One entry per CDR3 protein, called by TCRdb with MiXCR from the reads. The data hold approximately 730,000 distinct CDR3 sequences, with around 32% observed a single time. The sequencing here drew on cultured PBMCs, taken from culture after CMV antigen stimulation. The receptors here all came from a human donor in good health (CMV status not recorded). Some clones in this sample may be carry-over from other donors' samples.

Notes on this clonotype: This likely comes from a read error, as the CDR3 has no conserved phenylalanine or tryptophan at its end. The rearrangement joins TRBV20-1 to TRBJ1-6; D gene uncertain. The V gene lost 2 bases and the J gene lost 5 bases, with 7 bases spanning the gap. CDR3 size: 13 residues. Germline V gene data show CDR1 as DFQATT and CDR2 as SNEGSKA (reference sequence). CDR3 bases: TGCAGTGCTAGAAACAGCAATAATTCACCCCTCCACCTT. This translates into CSARNSNNSPLHL.

The chain employs TRBV7-2 and TRBJ1-3, with a weak D call TRBD1 (6 bases). The V end was cut by 4 bases, the J end by 1 base, with 11 bases between. Germline V CDR1 and CDR2: SGHTA, FQGNSA. This CDR3 has 15 amino acids. The CDR3 loop is CASSWDTVSGNTIYF. The CDR3 region has the DNA TGTGCCAGCAGCTGGGACACCGTTTCTGGAAACACCATATATTTT.

The CDR3, as DNA: TGTGCCAGCAGCCGAATACCTGCCGGGACTAGCGGGACCACAGATACGCAGTATTTT. Amino acids: CASSRIPAGTSGTTDTQYF. The rearrangement joins TRBV7-2 to TRBJ2-3; 13 bases line up with TRBD2. Trimming cost V 5 bases and J 2 bases; bases outside gene matches: 13. This CDR3 has 19 amino acids. CDR1 is SGHTA and CDR2 is FQGNSA in the germline V gene. Supplemented by reference TRBV7-2 and TRBJ2-3, the full variable domain reads GAGVSQSPSNKVTEKGKDVELRCDPISGHTALYWYRQSLGQGLEFLIYFQGNSAPDKSGLPSDRFSAERTGGSVSTLTIQRTQQEDSAVYLCASSRIPAGTSGTTDTQYFGPGTRLTVL.

This chain links TRBV6-6 with TRBJ1-5; the match to TRBD1 covers 9 bases. The trim removed 5 bases at V and 3 bases at J, leaving 8 bases unmatched. Germline values: CDR1 MNHNY, CDR2 SVGAGI (reference sequence). The CDR3 length is 16 residues. CDR3 amino acids: CASSLTGGAYNQPQHF. The DNA for the CDR3 is TGTGCCAGCAGTCTGACAGGGGGGGCGTACAATCAGCCCCAGCATTTT.

In its sample, this clonotype was seen once. The chain uses TRBV19 and TRBJ1-4, with 9 bases lining up with TRBD1. The CDR3 is made up of 13 amino acids. Germline CDR1 and CDR2: LNHDA and SQIVND (reference sequence). V trimming: 6 bases; J trimming: 7 bases; junction bases outside the gene matches: 3. CDR3 nucleotide sequence: TGTGCCAGTAGGACAGGGGGGGTTGAAAAACTGTTTTTT. Translated, it gives CASRTGGVEKLFF.

This clonotype was picked up one time. The V and J genes are TRBV7-2 and TRBJ1-2; D gene ambiguous. In germline, CDR1 is SGHTA, CDR2 FQGNSA. Trimming removed 8 bases at V and 10 bases at J, with 17 bases between. This CDR3 is 12 amino acids long. The CDR3 reads CASFDRVDDYTF. The CDR3 bases are TGTGCCAGCTTCGATAGGGTTGACGACTACACCTTC.

The genes are TRBV27 and TRBJ2-3, with 11 bases identical to TRBD2. With V trimmed by 5 bases and J by 1 base, 11 bases remained unmatched. This CDR3 is 18 amino acids long. CDR1 and CDR2 (germline): MNHEY, SMNVEV (reference sequence). The CDR3 DNA reads TGTGCCAGCAGTCCACCTCCTCAACTAGCGGGGGGCACAGATACGCAGTATTTT. Residues: CASSPPPQLAGGTDTQYF.

J is TRBJ2-6 and V is TRBV4-1; perhaps D is TRBD1 or TRBD2 (5 bases each). Trimming left V 0 bases short and J 2 bases short, with 8 bases between. Germline CDR1 is MGHRA and CDR2 is YSYEKL. The CDR3 contains 16 residues. The CDR3 is CASSQDRGAGANVLTF. The CDR3, as DNA: TGCGCCAGCAGCCAAGATAGGGGAGCTGGGGCCAACGTCCTGACTTTC.

V gene TRBV6-2 or TRBV6-3 combines with J gene TRBJ2-7; 9 nucleotides agree with TRBD1. V gave up 7 bases and J gave up 3 bases; unmatched junction bases: 7. The CDR3 is 14 residues long. From germline, CDR1 is MNHEY and CDR2 SVGEGT. CDR3 sequence (DNA): TGTGCCAGCACCAAAGGGACAGGGCGCTACGAGCAGTACTTC. Protein: CASTKGTGRYEQYF.

The V call is TRBV12-3 or TRBV12-4, the J call TRBJ1-3; no definite D call. Trimming took 8 bases from V and 1 from J, leaving 15 bases between them. The CDR3 has 15 amino acids. The CDR3 spells CASGMGWLSGNTIYF. The CDR3 nucleotides are TGTGCCAGCGGAATGGGGTGGCTATCTGGAAACACCATATATTTT.

The V and J genes are TRBV20-1 and TRBJ2-1; 7 nucleotides agree with TRBD1. With 2 bases clipped from V and 8 bases from J, the junction kept 9 bases outside the gene matches. The CDR3 spans 14 residues. From germline, CDR1 is DFQATT and CDR2 SNEGSKA (reference sequence). The CDR3 protein is CSARIMDRLYEQFF. The CDR3 DNA sequence: TGCAGTGCTAGAATCATGGACAGGCTGTATGAGCAGTTCTTC.

A few counts support this clonotype. The J gene is TRBJ2-1, the V gene TRBV11-2; D gene unclear. Germline CDR1 is SGHAT and CDR2 is FQNNGV. Between the trimmed V and J ends, which lost 0 bases and 4 bases, there was a span of 7 bases. This CDR3 spans 14 amino acids. CDR3 in amino acids: CASSLEGRYNEQFF. The CDR3 nucleotides read TGTGCCAGCAGCTTAGAAGGTAGATACAATGAGCAGTTCTTC.

The chain has TRBV11-3 and TRBJ2-2; D unclear. V lost 3 bases and J 6 bases, leaving 8 bases between the germline ends. There are 13 residues in the CDR3. CDR1 is SGHNT and CDR2 is YENEEA in the germline V gene. CDR3 nucleotide sequence: TGTGCCAGCAGCTTCGCCTCAGCCGGGGAGCTGTTTTTT. Its translation: CASSFASAGELFF.